What follows describes a single TCR beta chain. Its antigen has not been determined. Within one base of it there is no much larger clone, and no base qualities were kept. Library creation used the immunoSEQ multiplex PCR assay. For the multiplex PCR, a mixture combining 60 forward primers for TCR Vbeta segments and 13 reverse primers for TCR Jbeta segments was used. Amplification of the CDR3 region of rearranged TCR beta genes was performed with a multiplex PCR assay on genomic DNA. The Illumina HiSeq System was used to sequence the amplified TCR beta libraries as 87-base-pair reads. The authors' pipeline ran thus. In a later analysis, some 80 million unique TCR beta chains were counted across the 650 to 700 repertoires, and roughly 11 million of these chains were shared by at least two donors. Raw reads were error-corrected and collapsed into unique sequences with a nearest-neighbor algorithm that merged closely related sequences to remove PCR and sequencing errors. To assign V, D and J gene segments, CDR3 sequences were aligned to IMGT reference sequences. Each retained sequence needed at least a six-nucleotide match to both a V gene segment and a J gene segment. Rearrangements were called productive when the CDR3 lacked stop codons and stayed in frame with V and J; all others were non-productive. CDR3 was defined according to IMGT convention as the region running from the second conserved V-encoded cysteine to the conserved J-encoded phenylalanine. In an earlier analysis of 500 to 650 of the donors, sequences lacking an unambiguous match to a single V gene segment were excluded. An earlier analysis of 587 of the donors classified V segments as functional when productive rearrangements were above 56.7% and as segregating when the standard deviation between donors was above 5%. To diagnose cytomegalovirus status from the catalog of TCR beta chain sequences, a statistical classification framework was built. V and J gene assignment, in a later analysis, came from comparing TCR nucleotide sequences with IMGT/GENE-DB human TR gene sequences. A later analysis assigned CDR3 sequences and most-parsimonious VDJ recombination scenarios with the TCRdist pipeline. In a later analysis, each TCR beta chain was defined by its CDR3 amino acid sequence together with its V-gene family, and reads lacking a unique V-gene family were excluded. As a way to deal with suspected cross-contamination and a sequencing artifact, a later analysis dropped 500 to 700 nucleotide sequences that were highly shared and had low generation probability. A later analysis calculated a clonal expansion index for each public chain from normalized within-repertoire ranks of inferred template counts. In a later analysis, generation probabilities were computed with a VDJ recombination model fitted to out-of-frame rearrangements, and the resulting probabilities were checked against IGoR. A later analysis scored TCR-TCR, TCR-HLA and TCR-CMV co-occurrence with hypergeometric tests, applying a repertoire-size bias correction to TCR pairs. A later analysis estimated false discovery rates by permuting HLA or CMV assignments 20 times. In a later analysis, co-occurring TCRs were grouped with DBSCAN, and TCRdist sequence similarity was added when clustering was performed within HLA-allele-positive subsets. For co-occurrence clustering, repertoires with fewer than 30,000 or more than 120,000 public chains were excluded, along with about five repertoires with anomalous nucleotide sharing. As stored in TCRdb, this immuneACCESS dataset retains in-frame rearrangements with V and J assigned. A fraction of the clones does not appear; measured against another copy, unresolved V genes explain less than half of the discrepancy, and the remainder lacks a known reason. The DNA was the basis for D and trimming; V, J and clone size are from that table. This sample lists about 92,000 clones; 55% to 75% were detected once. Around 2.5% of the sample is taken by the ten largest.

Taken from the germline V gene, the CDR1 and CDR2 loops are MGHRA and YSYEKL. From cysteine to phenylalanine, the CDR3 is 17 amino acids long. Kept here is only the CDR3 DNA, which spans 51 bases and is read in frame from base 1. After removal of 1 base from V and 7 bases from J, the junction retains 15 bases not matched to a gene. The data originate from a study of cytomegalovirus exposure and HLA in healthy donors (dated by TCRdb to about 2017). The study in broad terms: In an earlier analysis of roughly 500 of the donors, 276 Gb of sequence data and just under 120 million unique TCR beta sequences from about 190 million T cells were reported. All discovery cohort repertoires had been generated using a single sequencing platform. Among approximately 370 genotyped donors of the cohort, an average of about 240,000 unique TCR beta nucleotide sequences was sequenced per donor, of which about 20% were non-productive. Alongside the repertoire data, information on donor age, sex, ethnicity and CMV serostatus was compiled. HLA typing included class I and class II loci at four-digit resolution. Typing coverage differed by locus: A, B, C, DRB1 and DQB1 were typed in roughly 620-630 donors, DQA1 in roughly 510, DPA1 in approximately 600, and DPB1 in 472. In a later genetic analysis, genome-wide SNP genotypes for about 65% of the 666 donors were used, and that subset was treated as a discovery cohort. The study combined high-throughput TCR immunosequencing, statistical association of individual TCRs with disease status, and machine learning to predict cytomegalovirus infection status. Roughly 300 gigabases of sequencing data and roughly 90 million unique TCR sequences were included in an early release covering about 700 HLA-typed donors. The study used immunosequencing to profile the T cell repertoires of hundreds of subjects and linked those repertoires to cytomegalovirus serostatus. About 5 DR-DQ haplotypes were handled as single units for association and clustering, since linkage in the cohort was strong. A later analysis re-analyzed previously published TCR beta repertoires from approximately 700 donors and added high-resolution HLA genotyping to study TCR occurrence patterns. The genetic ancestry cluster associated with self-reported Caucasian donors included roughly 84% of the roughly 400 genotyped donors. To decide whether each TCR beta V gene segment behaved as functional or pseudogenic, an earlier analysis of fewer than 750 of the donors relied on high-throughput TCR beta sequencing. The later analysis used no new phenotypic data to find candidate immune exposures, relying instead on TCR beta sequences and their occurrence across donors. The aim of the study was to test whether cataloging public T cell receptors could identify signatures of past pathogen exposure. Along with the approximately 700-subject first cohort, a separate validation cohort of 120 different subjects was used.

In total, roughly 710 healthy bone marrow donors made up the cohort. At the time of sampling, all cohort members were nominally healthy, though unrecorded immune exposures were likely present. The donor tested CMV seronegative and was one of the 352 seronegative cohort members. Every donor gave a peripheral blood sample, and the peripheral blood mononuclear cells from that sample were used for TCR beta sequencing. Genomic DNA was extracted from the blood cell samples with the Qiagen DNeasy Blood Extraction Kit. What the research found in general, with its limitations: The classifier was reported to diagnose cytomegalovirus status with high specificity and sensitivity in both the original cohort and the validation cohort. Some IMGT-functional V segments, including TRBV6-2 and TRBV6-3, could not be distinguished by the 87-base-pair reads and were therefore excluded. The study listed 150 to 200 TCR beta chains as associated with cytomegalovirus. A further reported finding was that TCR beta sequences accurately predicted the HLA-A and HLA-B alleles for most subjects in the first cohort. Most TCR sequences were observed very rarely across donors, whereas some public TCRs were present in many individuals. In an earlier analysis of about 540 of the donors, most TCR beta V segments were observed in productive rearrangements about 90% or about 30% of the time, broadly matching IMGT annotations. A later genetic analysis associated a missense DCLRE1C variant with V-gene and J-gene trimming of TCR beta chains, and an independent cohort replicated the association. Because counts were too low, seventeen rarely observed V segments, including chromosome 9 orphons, were excluded from the earlier analysis of some 540 of the donors. In this cohort, only TCR beta chains were sequenced, and detectable features were limited by the absence of alpha or paired-chain data. Sequencing depth was assumed to be roughly uniform across donors in the presence/absence analyses, though that assumption may not hold. According to a later genetic analysis, donors in an Asian-associated ancestry cluster had fewer N-insertions in productive TCRs than the approximately 630-donor mean. In a later analysis, 16,951 TCR beta sequences were associated with specific HLA alleles at a false discovery rate of 0.05. Because HLA typing was missing for some donors at each locus, association tests included only the typed subset. The authors suggested that the approach could potentially be extended to other disease states and immunological phenotypes. In a later analysis, TCR association rates were found to vary across HLA loci, with the most associated TCRs seen for DRB1 alleles and the fewest for HLA-C alleles. Strong co-occurrence of HLA alleles, especially DR and DQ, made assigning TCR associations to individual alleles difficult. A later analysis found that most CMV-associated TCR beta chains appeared HLA-restricted, with HLA associations seemingly driven largely by CMV exposure. The only immune exposure information available for the cohort was CMV serostatus. According to a later analysis, parvovirus B19, influenza, CMV and Epstein-Barr virus appeared linked to several top co-occurrence clusters. Correlated functional status among segregating V segments might be attributable to linkage disequilibrium, but an unknown experimental factor could not be ruled out. In a later analysis, HLA-associated TCR beta chains were found to be more clonally expanded and to have lower generation probabilities than equally common non-associated chains. Three of the identified cytomegalovirus-associated TCR beta chains were confirmed in vitro to be specific for cytomegalovirus antigens. A group of highly shared sequence variants was considered likely to be a technical artifact of the sequencing pipeline.

Input material: PBMCs. This chain is built from TRBV4-1 and TRBJ1-2, and 7 junctional nucleotides match TRBD1. The clonotype originates from a man over 45 in good health and CMV-seronegative. CDR3 protein: CASSQGVDRSGRGGYTF. In nucleotide form, the sequence is TGCGCCAGCAGCCAAGGGGTGGACAGGAGCGGCCGAGGTGGCTACACCTTC.